Following are 14 T cell receptor beta chains from one sample sequenced in a study of monozygotic twins with inflammatory bowel disease. Using the 5' RACE reads, TCRdb records one entry per CDR3 protein without DNA. The sample has about 450,000 distinct CDR3 sequences, and its top ten clones hold 2% to 3%. Material: blood. Receptor source: a human donor with ulcerative colitis or Crohn's disease, or a healthy co-twin of an affected twin (not recorded which).

The J gene is TRBJ2-4, the V gene TRBV11-2; TCRdb lists TRBD1, though no DNA is available to test this call. CDR3 length equals 16 residues. The germline V gene has CDR1 SGHAT and CDR2 FQNNGV. The CDR3 here is CASSMGQSLSKNIQYF.

The chain is built from TRBV12-3 or TRBV12-4 and TRBJ1-5; with no DNA, the TCRdb D assignment of TRBD1 cannot be verified. This CDR3 spans 14 amino acids. The CDR3 loop is CASSPGQGSQPQHF.

This chain joins TRBV12-3 or TRBV12-4 and TRBJ2-3. The CDR3 is 14 amino acids. The CDR3 loop reads CASSFTFSTDTQYF.

This rearrangement joins TRBV6-1 to TRBJ2-1; TCRdb gives TRBD2 as the D gene, but with no DNA this cannot be confirmed. This CDR3 has 17 amino acids. Per the germline V gene, CDR1 is MNHNS and CDR2 is SASEGT. The CDR3 region is CASSPGTSGSSYNEQFF.

The genes are TRBV7-2 and TRBJ2-5; TCRdb lists TRBD1, though no DNA is available to test this call. Germline CDR1 reads SGHTA; CDR2 reads FQGNSA. The CDR3 totals 15 residues. CDR3 amino acids: CASSFQLGTKETQYF.

The rearrangement links TRBV7-3 to TRBJ2-3; TCRdb lists TRBD1, though no DNA is available to test this call. Germline V gives CDR1 SGHTA, CDR2 FQGTGA. The CDR3 has 15 amino acids. The chain's CDR3 is CASSQTGIGTDTQYF. The full variable domain, in which reference TRBV7-3 and TRBJ2-3 provide the parts outside the CDR3, is GAGVSQTPSNKVTEKGKYVELRCDPISGHTALYWYRQSLGQGPEFLIYFQGTGAADDSGLPNDRFFAVRPEGSVSTLKIQRTERGDSAVYLCASSQTGIGTDTQYFGPGTRLTVL.

V and J are TRBV5-1 and TRBJ1-1; TCRdb indicates TRBD1, and absent DNA this call remains unverified. This CDR3 has 14 amino acids. The germline V gene has CDR1 SGHRS and CDR2 YFSETQ. The CDR3: CASSLVGDRREAFF.

This chain connects TRBV28 to TRBJ2-7. CDR3 size: 14 residues. Germline lookup yields CDR1 MDHEN and CDR2 SYDVKM. The CDR3 here is CASSLKRFPYEQYF. Full variable domain (remainder filled in from reference TRBV28 and TRBJ2-7): DVKVTQSSRYLVKRTGEKVFLECVQDMDHENMFWYRQDPGLGLRLIYFSYDVKMKEKGDIPEGYSVSREKKERFSLILESASTNQTSMYLCASSLKRFPYEQYFGPGTRLTVT.

The J gene is TRBJ1-2, the V gene TRBV5-1; TCRdb names TRBD1, which stays unverified in the absence of DNA. In germline, CDR1 is SGHRS, CDR2 YFSETQ. CDR3 length: 14 residues. The CDR3 spells CASSLEGAGYGYTF.

V is TRBV20-1 and J is TRBJ2-7; absent DNA, TCRdb's TRBD2 call cannot be checked. This CDR3 region has 14 residues. CDR1 is DFQATT, CDR2 SNEGSKA, per germline (reference sequence). CDR3 region: CSARVISGSYEQYF.

The chain has TRBV19 and TRBJ2-7; TCRdb designates TRBD1, a call that cannot be tested without DNA. The length of the CDR3 is 14 residues. Germline CDR1 reads LNHDA; CDR2 reads SQIVND (reference sequence). CDR3 protein: CASAPGPGVHEQYF.

V usage is TRBV30 and J usage is TRBJ1-2. The CDR3 covers 15 residues. CDR1 and CDR2 (germline): GTSNPN, SVGIG (reference sequence). The CDR3 loop is CAWSMGSASLYGYTF.

The rearrangement joins TRBV27 to TRBJ2-7; TCRdb selects TRBD2, and the lack of DNA leaves this call unchecked. The CDR3 has 11 amino acids. CDR1 and CDR2 (germline): MNHEY, SMNVEV (reference sequence). The CDR3 sequence is CASGGTYEQYF.

The chain carries TRBV7-8 and TRBJ2-1; TCRdb's D call, TRBD2, is unchecked because there is no DNA. The length of the CDR3 is 17 residues. CDR1 and CDR2 from the germline V gene are SGHVS and FQNEAQ. The CDR3 protein is CASSLFSIAGATNEQFF. The full variable domain, its missing parts supplied by reference TRBV7-8 and TRBJ2-1, is GAGVSQSPRYKVAKRGQDVALRCDPISGHVSLFWYQQALGQGPEFLTYFQNEAQLDKSGLPSDRFFAERPEGSVSTLKIQRTQQEDSAVYLCASSLFSIAGATNEQFFGPGTRLTVL.